This T cell receptor beta chain was captured by sequencing in a study of monozygotic twins with inflammatory bowel disease. TCRdb re-analyzed the 5' RACE reads; it lists each CDR3 protein once, without DNA. Listed are approximately 400,000 distinct CDR3 sequences; roughly 2.5% falls within the top ten. Germline V CDR1 and CDR2: MNHEY, SMNVEV (reference sequence). The CDR3 covers 13 residues. Blood was drawn at less than 3 ml per donor. This TCR came from a human donor with ulcerative colitis or Crohn's disease, or a healthy co-twin of an affected twin (not recorded which). The source material was blood. V and J are TRBV27 and TRBJ1-1. CDR3 loop: CASSLNRAFEAFF.